In this sample, the clone carrying this TCR beta chain turned up a few times. The data are from a study of blood T cell repertoires in COVID-19. The CDR3 loop spans 14 amino acids. The germline V gene encodes CDR1 SQVTM and CDR2 ANQGSEA. The junction had 12 bases not matched to a gene; V was cut back by 6 bases and J by 6 bases. The table came from immunoSEQ multiplex PCR; TCRdb's copy has only in-frame clones and leaves some out. Of a few hundred thousand clones in the sample, about 80% were seen once. The source material was peripheral blood. This sequence originates from an elderly man with acute or convalescent COVID-19. The chain combines TRBV29-1 with TRBJ2-3, with 7 nucleotides matching TRBD1. DNA of the CDR3: TGCAGCGTCGCTCCCGGGACAGAGGCGGATACGCAGTATTTT. As protein: CSVAPGTEADTQYF.